What follows are 10 T cell receptor beta chains derived from one specimen sequenced in a study of blood T cell repertoires in COVID-19. Here immunoSEQ multiplex PCR was the method, and the copy in TCRdb shows in-frame clones only, minus some. The sample yields under 90,000 clones, over 65% seen once. Sequenced sample: peripheral blood. These receptors came from a man between 50 and 59 years old with active or convalescent COVID-19.

The chain combines TRBV11-2 with TRBJ2-3; D possibly corresponds to TRBD1 (5 bases). The CDR3 sequence is 14 residues long. Trimming cost V 5 bases and J 2 bases, with 11 bases left between them. Per germline, CDR1 SGHAT and CDR2 FQNNGV. CDR3 DNA sequence: TGTGCCAGCAGCCGCGACAGTTTCACAGATACGCAGTATTTT. Encoded protein: CASSRDSFTDTQYF. The variable domain in full, with the rest retrieved from reference TRBV11-2 and TRBJ2-3, is EAGVAQSPRYKIIEKRQSVAFWCNPISGHATLYWYQQILGQGPKLLIQFQNNGVVDDSQLPKDRFSAERLKGVDSTLKIQPAKLEDSAVYLCASSRDSFTDTQYFGPGTRLTVL.

The sample holds one count of this clone. This chain joins TRBV7-7 and TRBJ2-2; 8 bases match TRBD2. Germline CDR1 is SSHAT and CDR2 is FNYEAQ (reference sequence). The CDR3 runs to 15 residues. Trimming removed 2 bases from V and 5 bases from J; junction bases left unmatched: 4. The CDR3 DNA sequence: TGTGCCAGCAGCTTATTAGCGGGGCCTACCGGGGAGCTGTTTTTT. Protein product: CASSLLAGPTGELFF.

The chain employs TRBV5-8 and TRBJ2-5; D unresolved. Germline values: CDR1 SGHTS, CDR2 YDEGEE. V was clipped by 2 bases and J by 3 bases, with 8 bases between them. The CDR3 runs to 13 residues. CDR3 coding DNA: TGTGCCAGCAGCTTTGTTGCAGAAGAGACCCAGTACTTC. Amino acid sequence: CASSFVAEETQYF.

The chain carries TRBV3-1 (or the pseudogene TRBV3-2) and TRBJ2-7, with 7 bases matching TRBD1. CDR1 and CDR2 (germline): LGHDT, YNNKEL (reference sequence). The CDR3 extends over 15 amino acids. V gave up 4 bases and J gave up 2 bases; unmatched junction bases: 8. CDR3 nucleotides: TGTGCCAGCAGCCGAGGGGGCGGAGGTGCCTACGAGCAGTACTTC. It yields the protein CASSRGGGGAYEQYF.

The rearrangement uses TRBV18 and TRBJ1-2; 10 positions agree with TRBD1. The CDR3 extends over 14 amino acids. V trimming: 3 bases; J trimming: 4 bases; junction bases outside the gene matches: 2. Germline values: CDR1 KGHSH, CDR2 LQKENI. CDR3: CASSPDRGAYGYTF. DNA for the CDR3: TGTGCCAGCTCACCGGACAGGGGGGCCTATGGCTACACCTTC.

J is TRBJ2-3 and V is TRBV15, with 14 bases fitting TRBD2. The CDR3 consists of 19 residues. The germline V gene encodes CDR1 LNHNV and CDR2 YYDKDF (reference sequence). The junction had 11 bases not matched to a gene; V was cut back by 5 bases and J by 1 base. The CDR3 loop is CATSATTGTSGGGTDTQYF. The CDR3 DNA follows: TGTGCCACCAGCGCCACAACCGGGACTAGCGGGGGAGGCACAGATACGCAGTATTTT.

V is TRBV5-1 and J is TRBJ1-6; the D is unclear. V was shortened by 4 bases and J by 0 bases, with 14 bases between the two germline ends. CDR3 length equals 17 residues. Germline assignment: CDR1 SGHRS and CDR2 YFSETQ. The CDR3 nucleotides read TGCGCCAGCAGCCCCGGGTCCGGAGACTCCTATAATTCACCCCTCCACTTT. Protein: CASSPGSGDSYNSPLHF.

The chain employs TRBV25-1 and TRBJ2-1; D might be TRBD1 (6 bases). The CDR3 is 15 residues long. Trimming removed 2 bases at V and 3 bases at J, with 11 bases between. In germline, CDR1 is MGHDK, CDR2 SYGVNS. DNA for the CDR3: TGTGCCAGCAGTGAACGGGACATCCTCTACAATGAGCAGTTCTTC. Its translation: CASSERDILYNEQFF.

J is TRBJ2-3 and V is TRBV19; 8 bases line up with TRBD2. This CDR3 spans 14 amino acids. Germline V lookup: CDR1 LNHDA, CDR2 SQIVND (reference sequence). Trimming took 6 bases from V and 1 from J; bases not matched to a gene: 3. CDR3 loop: CASRAGGRTDTQYF. The CDR3 bases are TGTGCCAGTAGGGCGGGGGGACGCACAGATACGCAGTATTTT. Full variable domain (rest looked up from reference TRBV19 and TRBJ2-3): DGGITQSPKYLFRKEGQNVTLSCEQNLNHDAMYWYRQDPGQGLRLIYYSQIVNDFQKGDIAEGYSVSREKKESFPLTVTSAQKNPTAFYLCASRAGGRTDTQYFGPGTRLTVL.

The CDR3: CASGGRGRVKDQPQHF. Here the CDR3 DNA reads TGTGCCAGCGGAGGCAGGGGGCGCGTGAAAGATCAGCCCCAGCATTTT. The chain carries TRBV7-4 and TRBJ1-5, with 8 positions matching TRBD1. Germline V gene sequence: CDR1 SGHVT, CDR2 SQSDAQ. The CDR3 length is 16 residues. V was clipped by 8 bases and J by 5 bases; unmatched bases: 14. Combining the CDR3 with reference TRBV7-4 and TRBJ1-5 gives the whole variable domain GAGVSQSPRYKVAKRGRDVALRCDSISGHVTLYWYRQTLGQGSEVLTYSQSDAQRDKSGRPSGRFSAERPERSVSTLKIQRTEQGDSAVYLCASGGRGRVKDQPQHFGDGTRLSIL.